Each of the 27 T cell receptor beta chains below was sequenced from the same sample in a study of shared clonotypes between healthy human individuals (dated by TCRdb to the early 2020s). The library was produced with the immunoSEQ multiplex PCR assay. Entries here come from immuneACCESS through TCRdb and include only in-frame sequences with V and J called. Some clones fail to appear in such tables; in the studies checked, an unresolved V gene covers under half of the shortfall, and the cause of the remainder is unknown. The sample table holds around 2,100,000 clones, of which roughly 94% were seen once. In total, the top ten clones hold under 1.5% of the sample. CD8 naive samples were obtained by positive selection for CCR7 among CD45RO-negative cells, yielding a CD45RA+CCR7+ population from which TemRA cells were excluded. The sample comprised naive CD8+ T cells sorted from blood. In the paper's terms, the cell subset or site label means: CD45RA+CCR7+. The receptor set was obtained from a man between 18 and 35 years old in good health.

The gene calls are TRBV6-1 and TRBJ2-2; tentative D call: TRBD1 (5 bases). V lost 6 bases and J 4 bases, leaving 12 bases between the germline ends. Germline assignment: CDR1 MNHNS and CDR2 SASEGT. The CDR3 totals 14 residues. CDR3 region: CASRATVVTGELFF. The CDR3 nucleotides are TGTGCCAGCAGGGCGACAGTGGTCACCGGGGAGCTGTTTTTT.

This sequence joins TRBV6-5 and TRBJ2-3, with 8 bases identical to TRBD1. This CDR3 contains 16 residues. The junction had 11 bases not matched to a gene; V was cut back by 3 bases and J by 6 bases. Per germline, CDR1 MNHEY and CDR2 SVGAGI. DNA for the CDR3: TGTGCCAGCAGTTATCAGGCGACAGGGGCTCTGGATACGCAGTATTTT. It specifies CASSYQATGALDTQYF.

CDR3 sequence (DNA): TGTGCCAGCAGGGAACATTCATCCTACGAGCAGTACTTC. Protein sequence: CASREHSSYEQYF. This chain connects TRBV28 to TRBJ2-7; no clear D. The CDR3 length is 13 residues. The V and J ends lost 6 bases and 1 base respectively, with 10 bases between them. Germline loops: CDR1 MDHEN, CDR2 SYDVKM.

The chain is built from TRBV13 and TRBJ2-3; 9 nucleotides align to TRBD2. CDR1 is PRHDT and CDR2 is FYEKMQ in the germline V gene (reference sequence). CDR3 length: 16 amino acids. V was pared by 2 bases and J by 4 bases, with 7 bases of the junction left unmatched. CDR3 protein: CASSLLEREDSDTQYF. CDR3 nucleotides: TGTGCCAGCAGCTTATTGGAGCGGGAGGACTCAGATACGCAGTATTTT.

The V and J genes are TRBV14 and TRBJ2-7; possible D gene TRBD1, 5 bases. V was cut by 1 base and J by 3 bases, with 16 bases left in between. The CDR3 totals 16 residues. CDR1 is SGHDN, CDR2 FVKESK, per germline. In nucleotides, the CDR3 is TGTGCCAGCAGCCAAGGGGTCAGGGCTTCGATCTACGAGCAGTACTTC. This sequence encodes CASSQGVRASIYEQYF.

This clone appeared a few times. The chain recombines TRBV27 with TRBJ1-6, with D tentatively TRBD1 (5 bases). Trimming cost V 2 bases and J 10 bases, with 15 bases left between them. Germline loops: CDR1 MNHEY, CDR2 SMNVEV (reference sequence). The CDR3 contains 15 residues. The CDR3 spells CASSLMSGVRSPLHF. The CDR3 DNA reads TGTGCCAGCAGTTTAATGTCGGGGGTCCGCTCACCCCTCCACTTT.

V usage is TRBV4-1 and J usage is TRBJ1-1; D ambiguous. The CDR3 is 15 amino acids. Germline V gene sequence: CDR1 MGHRA, CDR2 YSYEKL. The V end lost 1 base, the J end lost 1 base, and 10 bases lay between the germline ends. The DNA for the CDR3 is TGCGCCAGCAGCCAAGGTCCCCAGAGGAACACTGAAGCTTTCTTT. As protein: CASSQGPQRNTEAFF.

V usage is TRBV10-3 and J usage is TRBJ1-1, with D tentatively TRBD1 (5 bases). Germline-derived CDR1 and CDR2 are ENHRY and SYGVKD. The CDR3 contains 16 residues. V gave up 2 bases and J gave up 0 bases, with 13 bases separating them. The CDR3 sequence: CAISEGAATMNTEAFF. CDR3 sequence (DNA): TGTGCCATCAGTGAGGGGGCAGCTACTATGAACACTGAAGCTTTCTTT.

The chain employs TRBV7-9 and TRBJ2-1; 12 bases line up with TRBD1. J lost 7 bases, V lost 6 bases, and 4 bases had no gene match. Germline assignment: CDR1 SEHNR and CDR2 FQNEAQ (reference sequence). The CDR3 is made up of 14 amino acids. CDR3: CASSRGQGANEQFF. CDR3 DNA sequence: TGTGCCAGCAGTCGGGGACAGGGGGCTAATGAGCAGTTCTTC.

With regard to this clone: Other DNA variants within this sample encode the same CDR3. V is TRBV14 and J is TRBJ2-7, with 7 bases that match TRBD1. CDR1 is SGHDN and CDR2 is FVKESK in the germline V gene. The CDR3 consists of 14 residues. V shed 1 base and J 2 bases; nucleotides not matched to a gene: 2. CDR3 protein: CASSQGQGPYEQYF. CDR3 nucleotides: TGTGCCAGCAGCCAAGGACAGGGACCCTACGAGCAGTACTTC.

The chain is built from TRBV6-6 and TRBJ2-1, with D perhaps matching TRBD1 or TRBD2 (6 bases each). V lost 4 bases and J lost 4, with 14 bases in between. The CDR3 runs 15 residues. The germline V gene encodes CDR1 MNHNY and CDR2 SVGAGI (reference sequence). CDR3 in amino acids: CASSLGGGRYNEQFF. DNA for the CDR3: TGTGCCAGCAGTTTGGGTGGGGGGCGATACAATGAGCAGTTCTTC.

This sequence joins TRBV6-1 and TRBJ2-1; D may be TRBD1 or TRBD2 (6 bases each). V lost 6 bases and J 6 bases, leaving 15 bases between the germline ends. Germline V CDR1 and CDR2: MNHNS, SASEGT. This CDR3 comprises 14 residues. The CDR3 loop reads CASSWGAGFNEQFF. In DNA, the CDR3 is TGTGCCAGCAGCTGGGGGGCTGGTTTCAATGAGCAGTTCTTC.

The CDR3 DNA sequence: TGCGCCAGCAGCCGGGGGAAAGGGGGAAACACCATATATTTT. Its protein product is CASSRGKGGNTIYF. The chain has TRBV4-1 and TRBJ1-3; D perhaps matches TRBD1 (5 bases). Trimming left V 4 bases short and J 4 bases short, with 11 bases between. The CDR3 is 14 residues long. Germline CDR1 reads MGHRA; CDR2 reads YSYEKL.

The CDR3 nucleotides are TGTGCCAGCAGCCCCGGACTAGCGGAACCCTACGAGCAGTACTTC. Amino acids: CASSPGLAEPYEQYF. The J gene is TRBJ2-7, the V gene TRBV5-5; 10 bases fit TRBD2. The CDR3 has 15 amino acids. Germline V CDR1 and CDR2: SGHKS, YYEKEE (reference sequence). Trimming removed 4 bases from V and 2 bases from J; junction bases left unmatched: 6.

Regarding this clone: The identical CDR3 is also encoded by other nucleotide sequences in the sample. This chain uses TRBV4-3 with TRBJ2-7; D is uncertain. The V end lost 0 bases, the J end lost 4 bases, and 7 bases lay between the germline ends. From germline, CDR1 is LGHNA and CDR2 YSLEER. This CDR3 contains 13 residues. Written as DNA, the CDR3 is TGCGCCAGCAGCCAAGATTTAGGTTACGAGCAGTACTTC. Translation gives CASSQDLGYEQYF.

This chain joins TRBV7-2 and TRBJ2-1; TRBD1 agrees at 9 bases. Trimming at V came to 5 bases and at J to 2 bases, leaving 7 bases not matched to a gene. The CDR3 totals 16 residues. CDR1 and CDR2 from the germline V gene are SGHTA and FQGNSA. The CDR3 DNA is TGTGCCAGCAGCCCCGGGACAGGGTCCCCCTACAATGAGCAGTTCTTC. It yields the protein CASSPGTGSPYNEQFF.

The chain is built from TRBV27 and TRBJ1-1, with TRBD1 as a possible D gene (6 bases). With 1 base removed from V and 4 bases from J, the gap between germline ends came to 16 bases. This CDR3 is built from 16 residues. Looked up from germline, CDR1 is MNHEY and CDR2 is SMNVEV (reference sequence). For the CDR3, the DNA is TGTGCCAGCAGTTTATTAGTCCGGGGGGCCCTCACTGAAGCTTTCTTT. Protein: CASSLLVRGALTEAFF.

The chain couples TRBV5-1 to TRBJ2-7; a possible D gene is TRBD1 (5 bases). Deletions cut 4 bases from V and 0 bases from J, with 11 bases between. Germline lookup yields CDR1 SGHRS and CDR2 YFSETQ. The length of the CDR3 is 14 residues. The CDR3 region has the DNA TGCGCCAGCAGCGTCAGGGCTGACTCCTACGAGCAGTACTTC. Amino acid sequence: CASSVRADSYEQYF.

The chain uses TRBV10-1 and TRBJ1-5; no clear D. V dropped 6 bases and J dropped 6 bases, with 15 bases sitting between them. CDR3 length: 14 amino acids. Germline V CDR1 and CDR2: WNHNN, SYGVQD (reference sequence). In DNA, the CDR3 is TGCGCCAGCAGCCACCTGAGGTGGTGTCAGCCCCAGCATTTT. It codes for CASSHLRWCQPQHF.

The chain joins TRBV2 to TRBJ1-1; D unclear. The CDR3 has 12 amino acids. The germline V gene has CDR1 SNHLY and CDR2 FYNNEI. V lost 5 bases and J 0 bases, leaving 4 bases between the germline ends. The CDR3 loop is CASSTVNTEAFF. DNA of the CDR3: TGTGCCAGCAGTACAGTGAACACTGAAGCTTTCTTT.

The count of this clone is one. The chain employs TRBV4-1 and TRBJ1-1; 9 bases agree with TRBD1. V was pared by 5 bases and J by 4 bases, with 8 bases of the junction left unmatched. Per the germline V gene, CDR1 is MGHRA and CDR2 is YSYEKL. The CDR3 consists of 15 residues. The chain's CDR3 is CASSIDRGSGTEAFF. CDR3 bases: TGCGCCAGCAGCATCGACAGGGGGTCGGGCACTGAAGCTTTCTTT.

The chain couples TRBV5-6 to TRBJ2-7; tentative D call: TRBD1 (5 bases). Germline lookup yields CDR1 SGHDT and CDR2 YYEEEE. The length of the CDR3 is 14 residues. V lost 1 base to trimming and J lost 1 base, with 9 bases between them. The chain's CDR3 is CASSLSAGSYEQYF. For the CDR3, the DNA is TGTGCCAGCAGCTTGTCGGCAGGGTCCTACGAGCAGTACTTC. Variable domain in full (rest from reference TRBV5-6 and TRBJ2-7): DAGVTQSPTHLIKTRGQQVTLRCSPKSGHDTVSWYQQALGQGPQFIFQYYEEEERQRGNFPDRFSGHQFPNYSSELNVNALLLGDSALYLCASSLSAGSYEQYFGPGTRLTVT.

The J gene is TRBJ2-7, the V gene TRBV7-9, with 7 nucleotides matching TRBD2. V shed 5 bases, J shed 2 bases, and the junction held 9 bases outside the gene matches. Germline V gene sequence: CDR1 SEHNR, CDR2 FQNEAQ (reference sequence). The CDR3 consists of 15 residues. The CDR3 protein is CASSPAGDTAYEQYF. The DNA for the CDR3 is TGTGCCAGCAGCCCCGCGGGGGATACCGCCTACGAGCAGTACTTC. Complete variable domain (other parts from reference TRBV7-9 and TRBJ2-7): DTGVSQNPRHKITKRGQNVTFRCDPISEHNRLYWYRQTLGQGPEFLTYFQNEAQLEKSRLLSDRFSAERPKGSFSTLEIQRTEQGDSAMYLCASSPAGDTAYEQYFGPGTRLTVT.

The chain uses TRBV5-1 and TRBJ2-7, with D perhaps matching TRBD1 or TRBD2 (5 bases each). Looked up from germline, CDR1 is SGHRS and CDR2 is YFSETQ. The CDR3 has 15 residues. V was cut by 1 base and J by 3 bases, with 14 bases left in between. The CDR3 protein is CASSLRGREFYEQYF. For the CDR3, the DNA is TGCGCCAGCAGCTTGAGGGGTCGGGAATTCTACGAGCAGTACTTC.

This clone was counted a few times. The CDR3 protein is CASSPTPGYEQYF. The CDR3 region has the DNA TGCGCCAGCAGCCCAACCCCGGGGTACGAGCAGTACTTC. The rearrangement links TRBV4-3 to TRBJ2-7; maybe TRBD2 (5 bases). The CDR3 is 13 amino acids. Trimming removed 4 bases from V and 4 bases from J, with 11 bases in between. Germline V gene data show CDR1 as LGHNA and CDR2 as YSLEER.

The chain couples TRBV5-1 to TRBJ2-1, with D tentatively TRBD1 (7 bases). Trimming shortened V by 6 bases and J by 3 bases, and 16 bases separated the two germline ends. Germline CDR1 is SGHRS and CDR2 is YFSETQ. This CDR3 contains 15 residues. The CDR3 reads CASTGGSTLYNEQFF. The CDR3 region has the DNA TGCGCCAGCACAGGGGGGTCCACCCTCTACAATGAGCAGTTCTTC.

The rearrangement links TRBV4-1 to TRBJ1-1; the D is unclear. This CDR3 spans 12 amino acids. V lost 3 bases, J lost 8 bases, and 10 bases lay in between. The V gene's germline CDR1 is MGHRA and CDR2 YSYEKL. The CDR3 sequence is CASSHMGPEAFF. The CDR3, as DNA: TGCGCCAGCAGCCATATGGGCCCAGAAGCTTTCTTT.